This T cell receptor (beta chain) was recovered during a study of regulatory T cells in long-lasting Graves disease (dated by TCRdb to the early 2020s). A note on the overall study: Antithyroid drugs had been taken for less than 3 months by newly diagnosed Graves' disease patients. A total of roughly 35 samples underwent TCR sequencing: about 13 from persistent and about 20 from newly diagnosed Graves' disease patients. Peripheral blood TCR sequencing and RNA sequencing compared persistent Graves' disease patients with newly diagnosed Graves' disease patients. The study took place in China and was registered as a clinical trial. The paper as a whole reports these results and caveats: Sequencing and analysis were limited to the TCR beta chain. Compared with newly diagnosed patients, patients with persistent Graves' disease had lower TCR Shannon entropy and fewer highly expanded clones, which suggests clonal expansion. Patients with persistent disease shared more public clonotypes (about 3,000) than newly diagnosed patients did (about 970). Preferential use of TRBV28, TRBJ1-2 and TRBJ2-5 was observed in persistent disease, whereas TRBV20-1 and TRBJ2-1 were favored in newly diagnosed disease. The authors acknowledged the small sample size as a limitation that may reduce accuracy. The study examined only peripheral blood because the primary lesion, thyroid tissue, could not be accessed.

The time point label for this specimen denotes: newly diagnosed GD, antithyroid drugs for less than 3 months. RNA was extracted from PBMCs in TRIzol for both TCR sequencing and RNA sequencing. Graves' disease was diagnosed according to American Thyroid Association guidelines. Patients for the study were recruited at an endocrinology department in Xi'an, China. Each patient gave around 9.2 milliliters of peripheral blood, collected in an EDTA anticoagulant tube. Ficoll Paque Plus density gradient separation was used to isolate PBMCs, and no additional T cell sorting was done. An Agilent 2100 Bioanalyzer and agarose gel were used to assess RNA quality, and a NanoDrop 2000 was used to measure RNA concentration. Libraries were made using multiplex PCR. The sequencer was an Illumina HiSeq 4000. CDR3 regions were amplified by Arm-PCR with iRepertoire HTBI primers to construct TCR beta libraries. Before sequencing, the PCR products went through gel purification. In the original analysis: Gene usage analysis of CDR3 amino acid clonotypes relied on the roughly 64 TRBV and 14 TRBJ segments identified across samples. Filtered high-quality paired reads were merged into contigs using COPE and FqMerger. BLAST was used to align contigs to IMGT TRBV, TRBD and TRBJ reference genes, with CDR3 defined following IMGT. Any clonotype with a frequency above 0.1% was counted as a highly expanded clone. Repertoire diversity was measured by Shannon entropy, and V-J evenness by the Gini coefficient. Clonotypes shared by more than one individual were considered public. TCRdb trimmed the raw reads at Q25, called clones with MiXCR and kept productive beta chains. For every CDR3 protein sequence, its rows merge into one entry that carries the most common genes and DNA. These V and J calls are TCRdb output, not the study's own analysis. The table for this sample lists roughly 420,000 distinct CDR3 sequences; about 16% of them were counted only once. The ten largest clonotypes hold approximately 11% of the sample.

In its sample, this clonotype was seen a few times. This receptor's antigen is unknown. No much larger clone is present one base from it, and per-base qualities are unavailable. Trimmed from V: 11 bases; trimmed from J: 4 bases; junction bases lacking a gene match: 6. The CDR3 covers 12 residues, taking in both the cysteine and the phenylalanine. The read is trimmed to its CDR3 DNA, 36 bases read in frame from base 1. For CDR1 and CDR2, the germline V gene lists MNHNS and SASEGT. These data were also reused for a study on T cells in Graves' hyperthyroidism and ophthalmopathy. As the second paper documents: Stable Graves' hyperthyroidism was defined as no progression to ophthalmopathy during 18 months of follow-up. Hyperthyroidism patients were newly diagnosed, had a disease duration of under 2 months, and were aged 18 to 65 years. Any patient with an uncontrolled infection, another autoimmune disease, pregnancy or lactation was excluded. Diagnoses relied on clinical symptoms, serum thyroxine and TRAb, thyroid ultrasound and orbital computed tomography. A first-round RT-PCR of the TCR CDR3 used the HTBI primer set with the Qiagen OneStep RT-PCR kit. Most expanded thyroid clonotypes (frequency above 0.001) were also detected in blood, a finding suggesting that blood repertoires may reflect thyroid immune responses. A model built on a 13 V-J signature distinguished ophthalmopathy from stable hyperthyroidism, reaching 87.88% sensitivity and 81.08% specificity in cross-validation and 80%/75% in testing. In validation, the model predicted progression to ophthalmopathy with 55% to 71% sensitivity and around 72% specificity, a median of 6.5 months before onset. To identify TCR V-J signatures that set the groups apart, the researchers used a discovery cohort of 90 to 100 patients, made up of 40 to 45 with Graves' ophthalmopathy and 57 with stable Graves' hyperthyroidism. An independent validation cohort of under 20 hyperthyroidism patients and approximately 16 patients who later progressed to ophthalmopathy tested prospective prediction of ophthalmopathy. The 75 to 100 discovery patients were divided at random into training and test sets in a 7:3 ratio. Thyroid tissue and blood T-cell repertoires from about six Graves' hyperthyroidism patients were also compared in the study. Following sampling, methimazole starting at 30 mg daily was given to hyperthyroidism patients, and high-dose intravenous methylprednisolone was given to ophthalmopathy patients. A second multiplex PCR round built the libraries, followed by size selection and purification. Libraries were sequenced paired-end with 100 bp reads on an Illumina HiSeq2000. SOAPnuke was used to process the raw data, throwing out any read that contained adapters or uncalled bases, had a mean Phred below 15, or lacked an exact constant-primer or identifier match. High-quality paired reads were merged using COPE v1.2.5, and each unique nucleotide sequence was defined as a clonotype. Clonotypes were aligned to IMGT TRBV, TRBD and TRBJ reference segments using MiTCR v1.1. The analysis was restricted to V-J combinations with a frequency above 0.0001, which together covered 99% to 99.2% of the repertoires. The TCS score was defined as the ratio of F50 (clonal expansion) to E x V (chaos), calculated using BLOSUM62-based TCRdist between CDR3 peptides within each V-J. Welch's t-statistics and random forest reduced around 510 V-J features to 10 to 15, which were used in a naive Bayes classifier (R e1071). No statistical method was used to set the sample size in advance, and investigators knew the group allocation. The paper describes TCR Vbeta CDR3 sequencing of 130 to 150 peripheral blood samples, made up of 40 to 45 ophthalmopathy patients, approximately 76 hyperthyroidism patients and about 17 progressor patients.

The clonotype comes from a woman in her thirties with Graves disease. Donor details come from another sample of the same person, matched by shared clones. Sequenced here: peripheral blood mononuclear cells (PBMCs), sampled at new diagnosis, from a patient treated with antithyroid drugs. The receptor chain draws on TRBV6-1 and TRBJ1-2; the central 8 bases match TRBD1. The CDR3 is CAGGQVFYGYTF. The DNA reads TGTGCCGGGGGACAGGTTTTCTATGGCTACACCTTC.